This entry describes one TCR beta chain. This specimen comes from a study of blood T cell repertoires in COVID-19. The CDR3 consists of 16 residues. CDR1 and CDR2 (germline): MDHEN, SYDVKM. The junction had 8 bases not matched to a gene; V was cut back by 1 base and J by 7 bases. Assay used: immunoSEQ multiplex PCR; TCRdb lists only in-frame clones, some missing. The sample lists 160,000 or so clones, 85% to 90% occurring once. The TCR originated in a woman aged 70-85 years with COVID-19, enrolled during active disease. Material for sequencing was peripheral blood. The J gene is TRBJ1-5, the V gene TRBV28; 9 nucleotides agree with TRBD1. The DNA for the CDR3 is TGTGCCAGCAGTTTATCGGCGGGACAGGGTAGGCAGCCCCAGCATTTT. Amino acids: CASSLSAGQGRQPQHF.